This is a list of T cell receptor beta chains from one sample in a study of blood T cell repertoires in COVID-19. Method: immunoSEQ multiplex PCR; TCRdb's copy keeps in-frame clones and lacks some. This sample yields around 290,000 clones, of which around nine tenths are seen a single time; about 4.2% belongs to the top ten. The sample taken for sequencing was peripheral blood. The receptors were gathered from a man in his forties with acute or convalescent COVID-19. CDR3s include the opening cysteine and the closing phenylalanine or tryptophan. Fields, in order: J gene, V gene, D gene, CDR3 protein. The D gene is left open where the match is weak.

j_call: TRBJ2-3; v_call: TRBV4-1; d_call: TRBD1; cdr3_aa: CASSQDGTGGRPDTQYF
j_call: TRBJ1-3; v_call: TRBV11-2; d_call: -; cdr3_aa: CASSFYGASGNTIYF
j_call: TRBJ1-4; v_call: TRBV7-6; d_call: -; cdr3_aa: CASSLLNEKLFF
j_call: TRBJ2-7; v_call: TRBV11-2; d_call: TRBD1; cdr3_aa: CASRSLTGGLNEQYF
j_call: TRBJ2-6; v_call: TRBV7-8; d_call: TRBD2; cdr3_aa: CASSFGGAGANVLTF
j_call: TRBJ2-7; v_call: TRBV10-2; d_call: TRBD1; cdr3_aa: CAGMGQDSYEQYF
j_call: TRBJ1-3; v_call: TRBV14; d_call: -; cdr3_aa: CASSPTRSGNTIYF
j_call: TRBJ1-1; v_call: TRBV19; d_call: -; cdr3_aa: CASTGTPGLRNTEAFF
j_call: TRBJ1-6; v_call: TRBV7-9; d_call: -; cdr3_aa: CASSLVGQRLHF
j_call: TRBJ2-7; v_call: TRBV10-3; d_call: TRBD1; cdr3_aa: CAISESYSAGGDRQYF
j_call: TRBJ1-2; v_call: TRBV5-1; d_call: -; cdr3_aa: CASSPGDGQYGYTF
j_call: TRBJ2-2; v_call: TRBV30; d_call: -; cdr3_aa: CGQGYTGELFF
j_call: TRBJ1-1; v_call: TRBV4-1; d_call: -; cdr3_aa: CASSHPGAEAFF
j_call: TRBJ1-5; v_call: TRBV3-1/TRBV3-2; d_call: -; cdr3_aa: CASSQDRYQPQHF
j_call: TRBJ2-1; v_call: TRBV27; d_call: TRBD1; cdr3_aa: CASRTTGTGAYNEQFF
j_call: TRBJ2-3; v_call: TRBV5-1; d_call: TRBD2; cdr3_aa: CASSRSGGAYTDTQYF
j_call: TRBJ1-1; v_call: TRBV19; d_call: -; cdr3_aa: CASQVYTEAFF
j_call: TRBJ2-2; v_call: TRBV18; d_call: -; cdr3_aa: CASSPQPGTGELFF
j_call: TRBJ2-7; v_call: TRBV28; d_call: TRBD1; cdr3_aa: CASRRDRNSYEQYF